Included here is one T cell receptor (beta chain) sequence, with context. Its antigen is currently unknown. The record originates from a study of OX40 agonist ivuxolimab in advanced cancers. Study-wide context: Patients in the trial were receiving intravenous ivuxolimab every 2 weeks, at doses of 0.01 to 10 mg/kg.

Data came from immunoSEQ multiplex PCR; TCRdb stores just in-frame clones and leaves some out. The profile covers about 22,000 clones, with more than 65% appearing a single time and approximately 16% taken by the ten largest. Baseline was the first blood sampling point, followed by cycle 4 day 1 and cycle 7 day 1. The study's findings and limits: Partial responders at 0.1-3.0 mg/kg had among the lowest clonal expansion.

This CDR3 has 14 amino acids. Trimming took off 4 bases at V and 5 bases at J, with 12 bases between the two ends. CDR1 is LNHDA, CDR2 SQIVND, per germline (reference sequence). Sequencing used CD4+ or CD8+ T cells sorted from blood, obtained in a trial of the OX40 agonist ivuxolimab. The sequence derives from an adult with an advanced solid tumor such as melanoma, head and neck, liver or kidney cancer. The rearrangement joins TRBV19 to TRBJ1-3; TRBD1 is a possible D gene (6 bases). CDR3 in amino acids: CASSSTGLRNTIYF. The CDR3 DNA sequence: TGTGCCAGTAGTAGCACAGGGTTGCGAAACACCATATATTTT.